The rows below give T cell receptor beta chains drawn from one sample of a study of T cells in tumors after PD-1 blockade. Assay: immunoSEQ multiplex PCR; the TCRdb copy retains only in-frame clones and omits some. Among approximately 34,000 clones, 55% to 80% were seen once, and the ten largest hold about two fifths. Sequencing used PBMCs, obtained after anti-PD-1 treatment. Receptors originate from a human donor with basal cell carcinoma. CDR3s include the opening cysteine and the closing phenylalanine or tryptophan. A D gene is named only where the DNA matches it firmly. Clone sizes are given selectively: once, few, many, or a class where the clone is expanded.

J: TRBJ1-2
size: NA
D: NA
V: TRBV30
DNA: TGTGCCTGGAAGTTAACGGGTCAGGGAGTGGGCTACACCTTC
CDR3: CAWKLTGQGVGYTF

J: TRBJ1-2
size: NA
D: NA
V: TRBV3-1/TRBV3-2
DNA: TGTGCCAGCAGCCTAGCGACAGGTTCTGGGGGCTACACCTTC
CDR3: CASSLATGSGGYTF

J: TRBJ2-7
size: NA
D: NA
V: TRBV30
DNA: TGTGCCTGGAGTAAGGGCGGCGAGCAGTACTTC
CDR3: CAWSKGGEQYF

J: TRBJ1-1
size: NA
D: TRBD1
V: TRBV3-1/TRBV3-2
DNA: TGTGCCAGCAGCCAAGGAGGCACAGGGGCTTACACTGAAGCTTTCTTT
CDR3: CASSQGGTGAYTEAFF

J: TRBJ1-1
size: NA
D: NA
V: TRBV3-1/TRBV3-2
DNA: TGTGCCAGCAGCCGCCACGGACGGGGCCTCACTGAAGCTTTCTTT
CDR3: CASSRHGRGLTEAFF

J: TRBJ2-3
size: NA
D: TRBD2
V: TRBV4-2
DNA: TGTGCCAGCACCCGGACTAGCGGCACTAGCACAGATACGCAGTATTTT
CDR3: CASTRTSGTSTDTQYF

J: TRBJ2-3
size: NA
D: TRBD2
V: TRBV18
DNA: TGTGCCAGCTCACCTAGCGGGAGGATAACAGATACGCAGTATTTT
CDR3: CASSPSGRITDTQYF

J: TRBJ2-4
size: NA
D: NA
V: TRBV28
DNA: TGTGCCAGCAGCTCGACAGTTGGACTCGGGGTCATTCAGTACTTC
CDR3: CASSSTVGLGVIQYF

J: TRBJ1-2
size: NA
D: NA
V: TRBV7-8
DNA: TGTGCCAGCAGCCAATCGTATGGCTACACCTTC
CDR3: CASSQSYGYTF

J: TRBJ2-7
size: NA
D: TRBD2
V: TRBV11-3
DNA: TGTGCCAGCAGCCCCCGGGTAGCGGGAAGGAGCTCCTACGAGCAGTACTTC
CDR3: CASSPRVAGRSSYEQYF

J: TRBJ1-2
size: NA
D: TRBD1
V: TRBV9
DNA: TGTGCCAGCAGCCCCGGCACAGGGGGCAAATCGGGCTACACCTTC
CDR3: CASSPGTGGKSGYTF

J: TRBJ2-3
size: NA
D: NA
V: TRBV9
DNA: TGTGCCAGCAGCCTCCGAAGTGGAGATACGCAGTATTTT
CDR3: CASSLRSGDTQYF

J: TRBJ2-1
size: NA
D: TRBD2
V: TRBV24-1
DNA: TGTGCCACCAGTGATCCCGGGACTAGCGGGAGGATTGAGCAGTTCTTC
CDR3: CATSDPGTSGRIEQFF

J: TRBJ1-2
size: once
D: NA
V: TRBV28
DNA: TGTGCCAGCAGTTTGGCTACAGGGAATGGGTATGGCTACACCTTC
CDR3: CASSLATGNGYGYTF

J: TRBJ2-2
size: NA
D: TRBD2
V: TRBV27
DNA: TGTGCCAGCAGTCCTCGGACTAGCGGGGGGATCGGGGAGCTGTTTTTT
CDR3: CASSPRTSGGIGELFF

J: TRBJ2-7
size: many
D: TRBD1
V: TRBV7-8
DNA: TGTGCCAGCAGCTTTGGACAGGGCAACGAGCAGTACTTC
CDR3: CASSFGQGNEQYF

J: TRBJ1-2
size: once
D: NA
V: TRBV19
DNA: TGTGCCAGTCGTTCCGAAGGGGCAGTCAAAAATGGCTACACCTTC
CDR3: CASRSEGAVKNGYTF

J: TRBJ2-5
size: few
D: TRBD2
V: TRBV5-1
DNA: TGCGCCAGCAGCCCGGGACTAGCGGGAGGAGCGCAAGAGACCCAGTACTTC
CDR3: CASSPGLAGGAQETQYF

J: TRBJ2-5
size: NA
D: NA
V: TRBV4-1
DNA: TGCGCCAGCAGCCAAGATCAAAGCCAGACCCAGTACTTC
CDR3: CASSQDQSQTQYF

J: TRBJ1-1
size: NA
D: NA
V: TRBV29-1
DNA: TGCAGCGTCCGAGCGAACACTGAAGCTTTCTTT
CDR3: CSVRANTEAFF

J: TRBJ2-3
size: NA
D: NA
V: TRBV5-1
DNA: TGCGCCAGCAGCTTGGTGGGGGCTAGCGGAAATCCTAGCACAGATACGCAGTATTTT
CDR3: CASSLVGASGNPSTDTQYF

J: TRBJ2-7
size: NA
D: TRBD1
V: TRBV7-3
DNA: TGTGCCAGCAGCTCACCCGCACAGGGGACCTACGAGCAGTACTTC
CDR3: CASSSPAQGTYEQYF

J: TRBJ2-2
size: NA
D: NA
V: TRBV7-2
DNA: TGTGCCAGCAGCCCCCCCCCTGAAAACACCGGGGAGCTGTTTTTT
CDR3: CASSPPPENTGELFF

J: TRBJ1-5
size: NA
D: NA
V: TRBV7-2
DNA: TGTGCCAGCAGCTTAACCCCGGGGGGAAGGAATCAGCCCCAGCATTTT
CDR3: CASSLTPGGRNQPQHF

J: TRBJ1-5
size: NA
D: TRBD1
V: TRBV5-6
DNA: TGTGCCAGCAGCTTGTGGAGGGGGCAGTATAGCAATCAGCCCCAGCATTTT
CDR3: CASSLWRGQYSNQPQHF

J: TRBJ2-7
size: NA
D: NA
V: TRBV7-2
DNA: TGTGCCAGCAGCTTAGGCGCAGGGCGGAACGAGCAGTACTTC
CDR3: CASSLGAGRNEQYF

J: TRBJ2-1
size: NA
D: NA
V: TRBV7-9
DNA: TGTGCCAGCAGCTTAGCTGGGGGCCTCTACAATGAGCAGTTCTTC
CDR3: CASSLAGGLYNEQFF

J: TRBJ1-6
size: NA
D: NA
V: TRBV5-1
DNA: TGCGCCAGCAGCTTGGAACGGCCAAATTCACCCCTCCACTTT
CDR3: CASSLERPNSPLHF

J: TRBJ1-1
size: NA
D: NA
V: TRBV3-1/TRBV3-2
DNA: TGTGCCAGCAGCCTTGATCTCAGGGGCACTGAAGCTTTCTTT
CDR3: CASSLDLRGTEAFF

J: TRBJ1-6
size: NA
D: NA
V: TRBV4-3
DNA: TGCGCCAGCAGCCAAGAGACCGGGCATTCACCCCTCCACTTT
CDR3: CASSQETGHSPLHF

J: TRBJ2-7
size: NA
D: NA
V: TRBV5-1
DNA: TGCGCCAGCAGCCCGGCTGGGGGACGCGAGCAGTACTTC
CDR3: CASSPAGGREQYF

J: TRBJ1-5
size: NA
D: TRBD1
V: TRBV2
DNA: TGTGCCAGCAGAATCCGGGACAGGGCGGGTCAGCCCCAGCATTTT
CDR3: CASRIRDRAGQPQHF

J: TRBJ2-6
size: few
D: TRBD1
V: TRBV9
DNA: TGTGCCAGCAGAGAGGACAGGGACGGTTCTGGGGCCAACGTCCTGACTTTC
CDR3: CASREDRDGSGANVLTF

J: TRBJ1-2
size: once
D: TRBD1
V: TRBV7-2
DNA: TGTGCCAGCAGCTTAAAGGGACAGACCCATGGCTACACCTTC
CDR3: CASSLKGQTHGYTF

J: TRBJ2-1
size: NA
D: NA
V: TRBV5-1
DNA: TGCGCCAGCAGCTTGGAGGCTAGTTTCGATGAGCAGTTCTTC
CDR3: CASSLEASFDEQFF

J: TRBJ1-1
size: once
D: NA
V: TRBV16
DNA: TGTGCCAGCAGCCGGCTAGGGGGTGAGGGGACTGAAGCTTTCTTT
CDR3: CASSRLGGEGTEAFF

J: TRBJ1-5
size: NA
D: NA
V: TRBV18
DNA: TGTGCCAGCTCACCTTCCAAGGCAGGAGATCAGCCCCAGCATTTT
CDR3: CASSPSKAGDQPQHF

J: TRBJ2-3
size: NA
D: TRBD2
V: TRBV5-1
DNA: TGCGCCAGCAGCTCAGGACTAGCGGGGAGCACAGATACGCAGTATTTT
CDR3: CASSSGLAGSTDTQYF

J: TRBJ2-7
size: NA
D: NA
V: TRBV7-9
DNA: TGTGCCAGCAGCTTAGGGGTAGGTTCGAACGAGCAGTACTTC
CDR3: CASSLGVGSNEQYF

J: TRBJ2-7
size: NA
D: TRBD1
V: TRBV14
DNA: TGTGCCAGCAGCCGAGGGGACAGGTACTACGAGCAGTACTTC
CDR3: CASSRGDRYYEQYF

J: TRBJ1-5
size: NA
D: TRBD1
V: TRBV4-2
DNA: TGTGCCAGCAGCCAAGACCATCAGACAGGGAGGGTTAGCAATCAGCCCCAGCATTTT
CDR3: CASSQDHQTGRVSNQPQHF

J: TRBJ1-2
size: NA
D: TRBD1
V: TRBV19
DNA: TGTGCCAGTAGTGCGGTTCGACAGGGAGGCTACACCTTC
CDR3: CASSAVRQGGYTF